This T cell receptor (beta chain) was recorded in a study of blood T cell repertoires in COVID-19 (TCRdb year 2020). In terms of the full investigation: The collaborator samples originated in the United States, Italy and Spain and spanned the acute and convalescent phases of COVID-19. The sample metadata nearly always contained a de-identified subject ID, COVID-19 status, age in years and sex. The prospective study material was composed of cDNA or gDNA derived from T cells, B-cell-depleted T cells, or PBMCs. Subjects who had been exposed to COVID-19, were actively infected with it, or had recovered from it provided the deeply sampled blood TCRbeta repertoires that made up the dataset. Where available, HLA class I and class II types were obtained from metadata supplied by the sample provider rather than from assay-based typing. The samples were drawn from the first 160 participants of the ongoing ImmuneRACE study and from 950 to 1,500 subjects provided by 6 global collaborators. The repertoires were released in a freely available public database meant as a resource for research on the immune response to SARS-CoV-2. The research as a whole found: How much clinical and demographic metadata was included differed by source and by participant, and the metadata was provided uncurated.

The CDR3 starts with the cysteine, ends with the phenylalanine, and has 15 residues. Just CDR3 DNA is preserved here, 45 bases in frame from base 1. The germline V end is reduced by 3 bases and the J end by 4 bases; junction bases left unmatched: 6. The germline V gene (reference sequence) gives CDR1 as LNHDA and CDR2 as SQIVND. Each collaborating institution followed its own protocols to collect whole blood in K2EDTA tubes. For TCRbeta analysis, collaborator samples were shipped as frozen whole blood, as isolated PBMCs, or as DNA extracted from either sample type. TCRbeta CDR3 regions were amplified from genomic DNA using the immunoSEQ Assay, a bias-controlled multiplex PCR. In the original analysis: Nucleated cell counts per sample were estimated from amplification of reference gene primers within the assay. To quantify the absolute abundance of each unique TCRbeta CDR3 rearrangement, sequence reads were collapsed and filtered. For each sample, productive Simpson clonality was calculated as the square root of Simpson's diversity index across productive rearrangements. Imported from immuneACCESS, the table was reduced by TCRdb to in-frame sequences with V and J called. These copies leave out some clones; in studies compared against another copy, an unresolved V gene accounts for under half, and the cause of the remainder is not known. D and trimming come from the DNA, and the V and J calls and clone size come from that table. This sample gives approximately 250,000 clones in total; around 84% of them show up just once. 4.2% of the sample lies in the top ten.

Worth noting for this clone: Which antigen it targets is not known. Per-base quality was not reported, and no clone a single base away is much larger than it.

Sequenced input: peripheral blood. The receptor chain draws on TRBV19 and TRBJ2-7; 10 middle bases align to TRBD1. This TCR derives from a man in his 60s with acute or convalescent COVID-19. Here is the DNA: TGTGCCAGTAGTATGGACGACAGGGGGCTATACGAGCAGTACTTC. It encodes CASSMDDRGLYEQYF.